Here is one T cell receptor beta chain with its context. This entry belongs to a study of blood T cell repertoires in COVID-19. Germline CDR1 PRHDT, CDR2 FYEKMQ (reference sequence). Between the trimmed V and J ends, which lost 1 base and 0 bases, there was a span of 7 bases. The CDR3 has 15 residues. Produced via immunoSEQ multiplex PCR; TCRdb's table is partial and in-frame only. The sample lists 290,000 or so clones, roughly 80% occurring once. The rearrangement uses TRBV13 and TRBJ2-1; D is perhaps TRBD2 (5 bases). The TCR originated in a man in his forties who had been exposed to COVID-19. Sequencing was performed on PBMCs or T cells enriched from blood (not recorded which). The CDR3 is CASSLAGSSYNEQFF. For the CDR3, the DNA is TGTGCCAGCAGCTTAGCGGGGAGCTCCTACAATGAGCAGTTCTTC.